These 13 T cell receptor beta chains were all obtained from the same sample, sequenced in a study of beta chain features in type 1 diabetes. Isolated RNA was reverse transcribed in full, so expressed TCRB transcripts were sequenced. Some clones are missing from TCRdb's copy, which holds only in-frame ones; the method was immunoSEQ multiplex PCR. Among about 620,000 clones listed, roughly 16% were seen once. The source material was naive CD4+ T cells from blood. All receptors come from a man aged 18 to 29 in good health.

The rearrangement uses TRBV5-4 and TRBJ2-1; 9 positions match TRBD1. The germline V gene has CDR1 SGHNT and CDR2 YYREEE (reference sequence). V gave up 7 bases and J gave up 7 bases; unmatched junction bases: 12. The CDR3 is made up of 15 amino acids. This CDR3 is CASEFSGTGRNEQFF. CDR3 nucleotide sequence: TGTGCCAGCGAATTTTCCGGGACAGGGAGGAATGAGCAGTTCTTC.

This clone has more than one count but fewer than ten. The CDR3 loop is CASSLVSSGSRETQYF. The DNA for the CDR3 is TGTGCCAGCAGCTTAGTCTCTAGCGGGAGTCGGGAGACCCAGTACTTC. The chain joins TRBV7-2 to TRBJ2-5, with 10 positions matching TRBD2. This CDR3 spans 16 amino acids. CDR1 is SGHTA, CDR2 FQGNSA, per germline. V trimming: 1 base; J trimming: 5 bases; junction bases outside the gene matches: 7.

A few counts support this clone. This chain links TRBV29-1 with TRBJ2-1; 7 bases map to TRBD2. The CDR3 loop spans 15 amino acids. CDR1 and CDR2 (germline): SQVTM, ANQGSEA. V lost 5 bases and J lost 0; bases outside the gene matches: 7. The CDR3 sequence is CSVSFGGGSYNEQFF. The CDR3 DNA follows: TGCAGCGTTTCTTTCGGCGGGGGCTCCTACAATGAGCAGTTCTTC.

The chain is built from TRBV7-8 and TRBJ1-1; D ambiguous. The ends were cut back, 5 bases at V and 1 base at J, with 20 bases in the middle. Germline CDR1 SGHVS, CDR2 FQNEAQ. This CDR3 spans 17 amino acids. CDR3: CASSTRQTGNRNTEAFF. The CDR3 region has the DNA TGTGCCAGCAGCACACGTCAGACCGGGAACAGGAACACTGAAGCTTTCTTT.

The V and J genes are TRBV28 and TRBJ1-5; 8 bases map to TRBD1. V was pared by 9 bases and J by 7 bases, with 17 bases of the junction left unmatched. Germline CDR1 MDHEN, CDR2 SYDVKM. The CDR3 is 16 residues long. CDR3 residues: CASILGGQGAWQPQHF. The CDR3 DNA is TGTGCCAGTATTTTGGGAGGGCAGGGGGCCTGGCAGCCCCAGCATTTT.

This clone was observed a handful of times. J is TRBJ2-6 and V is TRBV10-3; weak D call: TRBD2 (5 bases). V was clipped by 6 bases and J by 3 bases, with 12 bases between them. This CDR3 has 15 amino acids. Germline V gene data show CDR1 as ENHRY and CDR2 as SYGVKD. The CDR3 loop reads CAIRTTGGGANVLTF. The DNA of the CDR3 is TGTGCCATCAGAACCACCGGAGGTGGGGCCAACGTCCTGACTTTC.

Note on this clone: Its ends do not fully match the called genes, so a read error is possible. This chain's CDR3 is CASSPPAGLLLGYTF. CDR3 in DNA: TGTGCCAGCTCGCCACCGGCAGGGCTCCTTCTAGGCTACACCTTC. This rearrangement joins TRBV18 to TRBJ1-2; D is perhaps TRBD1 (5 bases). Germline V gene sequence: CDR1 KGHSH, CDR2 LQKENI. The CDR3 loop spans 15 amino acids.

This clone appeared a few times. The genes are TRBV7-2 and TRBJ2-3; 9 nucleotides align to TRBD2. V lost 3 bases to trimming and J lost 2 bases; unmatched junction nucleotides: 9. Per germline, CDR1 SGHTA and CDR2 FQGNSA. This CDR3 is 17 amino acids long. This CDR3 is CASSLGPLAGFTDTQYF. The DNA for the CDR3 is TGTGCCAGCAGCTTGGGTCCCCTAGCGGGGTTCACAGATACGCAGTATTTT.

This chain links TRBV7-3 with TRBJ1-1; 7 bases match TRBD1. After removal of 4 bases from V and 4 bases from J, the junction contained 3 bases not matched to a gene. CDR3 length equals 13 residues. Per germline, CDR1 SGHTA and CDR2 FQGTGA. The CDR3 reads CASSSGQLTEAFF. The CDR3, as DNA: TGTGCCAGCAGCTCGGGACAGCTCACTGAAGCTTTCTTT.

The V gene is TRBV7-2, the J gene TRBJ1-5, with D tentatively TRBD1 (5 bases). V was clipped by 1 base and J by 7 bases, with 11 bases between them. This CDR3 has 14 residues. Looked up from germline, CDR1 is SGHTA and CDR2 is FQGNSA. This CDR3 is CASSLGQPQQPQHF. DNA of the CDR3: TGTGCCAGCAGCTTAGGACAGCCACAGCAGCCCCAGCATTTT. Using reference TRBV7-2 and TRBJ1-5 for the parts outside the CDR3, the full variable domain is GAGVSQSPSNKVTEKGKDVELRCDPISGHTALYWYRQSLGQGLEFLIYFQGNSAPDKSGLPSDRFSAERTGGSVSTLTIQRTQQEDSAVYLCASSLGQPQQPQHFGDGTRLSIL.

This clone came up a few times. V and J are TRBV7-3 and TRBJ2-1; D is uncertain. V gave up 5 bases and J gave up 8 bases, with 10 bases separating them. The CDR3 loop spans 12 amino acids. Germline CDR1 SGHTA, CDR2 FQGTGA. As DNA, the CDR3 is TGTGCCAGCAGCCCTTACGGCCATGAGCAGTTCTTC. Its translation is CASSPYGHEQFF.

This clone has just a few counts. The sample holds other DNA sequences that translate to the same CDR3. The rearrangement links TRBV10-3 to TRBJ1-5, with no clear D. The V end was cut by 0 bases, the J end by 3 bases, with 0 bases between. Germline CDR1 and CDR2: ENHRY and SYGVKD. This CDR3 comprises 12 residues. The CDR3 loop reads CAISESNQPQHF. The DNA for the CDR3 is TGTGCCATCAGTGAGTCCAATCAGCCCCAGCATTTT.

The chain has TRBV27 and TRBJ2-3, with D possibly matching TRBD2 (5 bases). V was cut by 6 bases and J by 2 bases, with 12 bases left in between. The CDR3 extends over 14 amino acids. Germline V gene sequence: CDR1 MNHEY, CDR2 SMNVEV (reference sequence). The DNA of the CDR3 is TGTGCCAGCAGCTTCGGCGGGTACACAGATACGCAGTATTTT. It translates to CASSFGGYTDTQYF.